This T cell receptor (beta chain) was recovered during a study of technical replicates of blood from a few donors (dated by TCRdb to about 2017). Deletion took 5 bases off V and 0 bases off J, with a span of 4 bases between the germline ends. CDR1 and CDR2 (LNHNV, YYDKDF) derive from the germline V gene (reference sequence). Spanning cysteine to phenylalanine, the CDR3 consists of 12 amino acids. Just the 36-base CDR3 DNA is kept, in frame starting at base 1. Only one count was recorded for this clone. Its specific antigen is unknown. There are no base qualities to consult, and no much larger clone falls within one base. Receptor amplification or capture employed the immunoSEQ multiplex PCR assay. TCRdb carries this immuneACCESS record with in-frame sequences only. Its versions omit some clonotypes, under half of them owing to an unresolved V gene in the studies checked, with the rest unexplained. This sample is represented by about 60,000 clones; 80% to 95% of them were singletons. Of the sample, about 4.5% falls within the top ten clones.

The source of this sequence is a human donor in good health. Some clones in this sample may be carry-over from other donors' samples. The chain employs TRBV15 and TRBJ1-2; too little of a D gene remains to name it. Material for sequencing was PBMCs. The encoded CDR3 is CATSEPNYGYTF. The nucleotides are TGTGCCACCAGCGAGCCTAACTATGGCTACACCTTC. The full variable domain, completed from the reference TRBV15 and TRBJ1-2 proteins outside the CDR3, reads DAMVIQNPRYQVTQFGKPVTLSCSQTLNHNVMYWYQQKSSQAPKLLFHYYDKDFNNEADTPDNFQSRRPNTSFCFLDIRSPGLGDTAMYLCATSEPNYGYTFGSGTRLTVV.